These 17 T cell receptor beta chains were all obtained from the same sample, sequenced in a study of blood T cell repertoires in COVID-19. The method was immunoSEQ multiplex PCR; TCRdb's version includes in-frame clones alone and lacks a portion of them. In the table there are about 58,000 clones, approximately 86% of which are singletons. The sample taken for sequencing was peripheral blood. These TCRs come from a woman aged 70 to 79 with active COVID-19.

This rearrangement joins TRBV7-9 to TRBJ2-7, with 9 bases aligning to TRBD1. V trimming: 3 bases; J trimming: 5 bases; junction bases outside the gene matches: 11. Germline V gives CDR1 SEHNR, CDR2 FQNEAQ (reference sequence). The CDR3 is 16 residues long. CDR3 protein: CASSFLRWTGEDEQYF. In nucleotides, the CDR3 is TGTGCCAGCAGCTTTCTCCGTTGGACAGGGGAGGACGAGCAGTACTTC.

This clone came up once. Written as DNA, the CDR3 is TGTGCCAGCAGCCAAACACCGGGACTAGCGGGAAGGGGGAGCACAGATACGCAGTATTTT. Protein: CASSQTPGLAGRGSTDTQYF. The chain links TRBV3-1 (or the pseudogene TRBV3-2) to TRBJ2-3; 13 positions match TRBD2. The germline V gene encodes CDR1 LGHDT and CDR2 YNNKEL (reference sequence). The ends lost 2 bases at V and 0 bases at J; junction bases unmatched: 11. This CDR3 has 20 residues.

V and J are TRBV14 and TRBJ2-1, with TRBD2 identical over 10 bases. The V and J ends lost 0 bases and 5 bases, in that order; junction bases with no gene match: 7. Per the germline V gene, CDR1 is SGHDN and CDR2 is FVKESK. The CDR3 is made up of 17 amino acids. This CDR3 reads CASSQDYLAGVNNEQFF. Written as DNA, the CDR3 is TGTGCCAGCAGCCAAGATTACCTAGCGGGAGTGAACAATGAGCAGTTCTTC.

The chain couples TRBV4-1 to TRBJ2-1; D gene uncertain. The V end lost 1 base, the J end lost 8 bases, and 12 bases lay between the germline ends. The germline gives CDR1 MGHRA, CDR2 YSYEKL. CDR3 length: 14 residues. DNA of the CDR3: TGCGCCAGCAGCCAAGTAAAGAGATACGATGAGCAGTTCTTC. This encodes CASSQVKRYDEQFF.

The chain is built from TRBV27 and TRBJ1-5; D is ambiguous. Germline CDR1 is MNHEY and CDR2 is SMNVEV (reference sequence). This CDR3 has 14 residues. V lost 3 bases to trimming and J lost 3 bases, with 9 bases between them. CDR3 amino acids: CASSLSSVNQPQHF. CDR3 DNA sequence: TGTGCCAGCAGTTTGAGTTCGGTCAATCAGCCCCAGCATTTT.

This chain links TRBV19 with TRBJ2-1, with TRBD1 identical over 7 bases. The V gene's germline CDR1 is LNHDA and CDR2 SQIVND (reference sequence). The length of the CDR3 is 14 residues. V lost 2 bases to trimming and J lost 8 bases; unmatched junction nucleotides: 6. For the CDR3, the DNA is TGTGCCAGTAGTATAAGACAGGGTGGCGATGAGCAGTTCTTC. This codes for CASSIRQGGDEQFF.

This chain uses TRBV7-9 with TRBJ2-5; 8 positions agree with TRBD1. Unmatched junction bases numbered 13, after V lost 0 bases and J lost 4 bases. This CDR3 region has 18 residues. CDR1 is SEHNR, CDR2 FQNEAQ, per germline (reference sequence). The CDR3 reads CASSLAIFPRTGRETQYF. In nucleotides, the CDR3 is TGTGCCAGCAGCTTAGCGATTTTCCCTAGGACAGGGAGAGAGACCCAGTACTTC.

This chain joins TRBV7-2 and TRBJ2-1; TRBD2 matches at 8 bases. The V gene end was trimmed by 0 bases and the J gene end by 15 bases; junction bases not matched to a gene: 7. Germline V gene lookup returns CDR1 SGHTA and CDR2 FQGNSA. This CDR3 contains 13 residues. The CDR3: CASSLARGGSLFF. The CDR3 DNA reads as TGTGCCAGCAGCTTAGCGCGCGGGGGGAGTCTGTTCTTC.

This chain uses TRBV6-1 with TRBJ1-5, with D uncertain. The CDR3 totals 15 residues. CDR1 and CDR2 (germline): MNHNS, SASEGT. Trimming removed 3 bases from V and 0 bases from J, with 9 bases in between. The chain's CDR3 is CASSEDWDSNQPQHF. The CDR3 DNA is TGTGCCAGCAGTGAGGACTGGGATAGCAATCAGCCCCAGCATTTT.

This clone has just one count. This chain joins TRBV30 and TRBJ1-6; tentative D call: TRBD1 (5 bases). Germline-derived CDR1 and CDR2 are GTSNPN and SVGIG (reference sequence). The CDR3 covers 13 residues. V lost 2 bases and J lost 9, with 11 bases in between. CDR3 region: CAWSSGGFSPLHF. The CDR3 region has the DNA TGTGCCTGGAGTTCGGGGGGATTTTCACCCCTCCACTTT.

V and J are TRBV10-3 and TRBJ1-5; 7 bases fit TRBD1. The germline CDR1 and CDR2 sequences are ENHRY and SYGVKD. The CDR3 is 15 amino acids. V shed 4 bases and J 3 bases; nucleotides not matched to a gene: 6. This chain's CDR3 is CAISGGQGDNQPQHF. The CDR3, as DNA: TGTGCCATCAGTGGGGGGCAGGGGGACAATCAGCCCCAGCATTTT.

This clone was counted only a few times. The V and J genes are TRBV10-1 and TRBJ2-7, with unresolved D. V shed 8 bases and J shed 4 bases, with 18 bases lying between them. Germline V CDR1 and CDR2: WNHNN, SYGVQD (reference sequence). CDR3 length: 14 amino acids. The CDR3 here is CASEAISSGYEQYF. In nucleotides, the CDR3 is TGCGCCAGCGAAGCTATTTCCTCGGGTTACGAGCAGTACTTC.

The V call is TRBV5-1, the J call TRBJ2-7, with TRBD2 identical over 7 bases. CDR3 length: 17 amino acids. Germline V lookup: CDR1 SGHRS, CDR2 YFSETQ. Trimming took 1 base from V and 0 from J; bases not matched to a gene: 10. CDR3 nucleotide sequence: TGCGCCAGCAGCTTGTATACTAGCGAATCCTACTCCTACGAGCAGTACTTC. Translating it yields CASSLYTSESYSYEQYF.

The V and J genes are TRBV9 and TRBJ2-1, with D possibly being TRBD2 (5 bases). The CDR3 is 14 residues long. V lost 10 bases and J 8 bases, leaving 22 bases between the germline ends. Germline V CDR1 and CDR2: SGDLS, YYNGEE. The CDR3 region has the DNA TGTGCCTCGACGCGGCTAGCCGGTACATATGAGCAGTTCTTC. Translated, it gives CASTRLAGTYEQFF.

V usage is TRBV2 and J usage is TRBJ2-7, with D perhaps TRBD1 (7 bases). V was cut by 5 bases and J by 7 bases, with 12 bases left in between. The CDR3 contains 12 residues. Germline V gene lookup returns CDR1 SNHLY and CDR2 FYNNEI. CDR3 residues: CASSQQGREQYF. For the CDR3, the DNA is TGTGCCAGCAGTCAACAGGGGAGGGAGCAGTACTTC.

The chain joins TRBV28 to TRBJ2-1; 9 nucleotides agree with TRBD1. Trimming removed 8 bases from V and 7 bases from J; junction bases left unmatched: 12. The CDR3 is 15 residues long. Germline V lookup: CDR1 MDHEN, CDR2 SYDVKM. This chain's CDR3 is CASVPGQGILNEQFF. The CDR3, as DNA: TGTGCCAGCGTGCCGGGACAGGGAATCCTAAATGAGCAGTTCTTC.

DNA of the CDR3: TGTGCCAGCAGCGCCCGGGACAGGGTCCAATGGGGGGAAAAACTGTTTTTT. Protein: CASSARDRVQWGEKLFF. The chain links TRBV7-9 to TRBJ1-4; TRBD1 matches at 9 bases. This CDR3 has 17 amino acids. Trimming removed 5 bases from V and 8 bases from J; junction bases left unmatched: 15. Germline CDR1 is SEHNR and CDR2 is FQNEAQ (reference sequence). The full variable domain, in which reference TRBV7-9 and TRBJ1-4 provide the parts outside the CDR3, is DTGVSQNPRHKITKRGQNVTFRCDPISEHNRLYWYRQTLGQGPEFLTYFQNEAQLEKSRLLSDRFSAERPKGSFSTLEIQRTEQGDSAMYLCASSARDRVQWGEKLFFGSGTQLSVL.